This is a list of T cell receptor beta chains from one sample in a study of Ad26.COV2.S vaccination and SARS-CoV-2 variants. The assay was immunoSEQ multiplex PCR, and TCRdb's table has in-frame clones only and misses some. This sample has hundreds of thousands of clones, with around 90% found just once. The sample consisted of peripheral blood, taken in a trial of Ad26.COV2.S vaccine versus placebo. These receptors were obtained from a person between 18 and 65 years old who received the Ad26.COV2.S COVID-19 vaccine or a placebo. CDR3s include the opening cysteine and the closing phenylalanine or tryptophan. Fields, in order: V gene, clone size, J gene, D gene, CDR3 protein, CDR3 DNA. A D gene is named only where the DNA matches it firmly. Clone size is given for some rows only: seen once, a few or many times, or a class if the clone is expanded.

>TRBV2|.|TRBJ2-7|TRBD2
CANSGGNAYEQYF
TGTGCCAACAGCGGGGGCAACGCCTACGAGCAGTACTTC
>TRBV19|.|TRBJ1-2|.
CASINTGEANYGYTF
TGTGCCAGTATCAACACAGGTGAAGCTAACTATGGCTACACCTTC
>TRBV19|.|TRBJ2-1|TRBD2
CASSPLTGGRSYNEQFF
TGTGCCAGTAGTCCCCTGACGGGGGGTCGCTCCTACAATGAGCAGTTCTTC
>TRBV9|.|TRBJ1-2|TRBD1
CASSVLVAGGGGYTF
TGTGCCAGCAGCGTATTGGTGGCAGGGGGGGGTGGCTACACCTTC
>TRBV13|.|TRBJ1-6|.
CASSPRRSYNSPLHF
TGTGCCAGCAGCCCGCGGCGCTCCTATAATTCACCCCTCCACTTT
>TRBV7-9|few|TRBJ2-2|.
CASSFHFGAPGELFF
TGTGCCAGCAGCTTTCACTTCGGCGCGCCCGGGGAGCTGTTTTTT
>TRBV9|once|TRBJ2-3|.
CASSLDTDTQYF
TGTGCCAGCAGCCTCGACACAGATACGCAGTATTTT
>TRBV20-1|.|TRBJ1-1|.
CSATGGTEAFF
TGCAGTGCCACCGGGGGCACTGAAGCTTTCTTT
>TRBV6-2/TRBV6-3|.|TRBJ2-7|.
CASSYRDPVMSSYEQYF
TGTGCCAGCAGTTACAGGGATCCTGTAATGAGCTCCTACGAGCAGTACTTC
>TRBV27|.|TRBJ1-5|.
CASRGRGNQPQHF
TGTGCCAGCAGAGGGAGGGGTAATCAGCCCCAGCATTTT
>TRBV7-3|.|TRBJ2-5|.
CASSLGYRVETQYF
TGTGCCAGCAGCTTAGGGTACAGGGTGGAGACCCAGTACTTC
>TRBV5-1|once|TRBJ2-1|TRBD2
CASSGSSYNEQFF
TGCGCCAGTAGCGGGAGCTCCTACAATGAGCAGTTCTTC
>TRBV10-3|.|TRBJ2-3|TRBD2
CAISESSSGSRDTQYF
TGTGCCATCAGTGAGTCGTCTAGCGGGAGTAGGGATACGCAGTATTTT
>TRBV9|.|TRBJ2-1|.
CASSVGLALNEQFF
TGTGCCAGCAGCGTAGGGCTAGCGTTGAATGAGCAGTTCTTC
>TRBV11-3|once|TRBJ2-2|TRBD2
CASSLEVAGFEWTGELFF
TGTGCCAGCAGCTTAGAAGTAGCGGGGTTCGAATGGACCGGGGAGCTGTTTTTT
>TRBV28|.|TRBJ2-5|TRBD2
CASSLPGGPGTQYF
TGTGCCAGCAGTTTACCGGGAGGGCCGGGGACCCAGTACTTC
>TRBV30|once|TRBJ2-7|.
CAWSGAQPGSYEQYF
TGTGCCTGGAGTGGGGCACAGCCTGGGTCATACGAGCAGTACTTC
>TRBV9|.|TRBJ2-7|TRBD1
CASSLTGTLLYEQYF
TGTGCCAGCAGCTTGACAGGGACCCTACTCTACGAGCAGTACTTC
>TRBV7-3|.|TRBJ2-2|TRBD2
CASSLNGRARSGELFF
TGTGCCAGCAGCTTAAACGGGAGGGCCCGGTCAGGGGAGCTGTTTTTT
>TRBV4-1|.|TRBJ1-5|.
CASSRTPGSNQPQHF
TGCGCCAGCAGCCGGACCCCAGGTAGCAATCAGCCCCAGCATTTT
>TRBV4-1|.|TRBJ1-4|.
CASSQVKAGVGEKLFF
TGCGCCAGCAGCCAAGTCAAGGCAGGGGTTGGTGAAAAACTGTTTTTT
>TRBV6-4|few|TRBJ2-2|.
CASSENRGGTGELFF
TGTGCCAGCAGTGAAAACAGGGGAGGCACCGGGGAGCTGTTTTTT
>TRBV30|.|TRBJ2-7|TRBD1
CAWSRGQGISYEQYF
TGTGCCTGGAGTCGGGGACAGGGAATATCCTACGAGCAGTACTTC
>TRBV11-2|.|TRBJ1-1|TRBD1
CASSFLGTGVDWAFF
TGTGCCAGCAGCTTCCTGGGTACAGGGGTAGATTGGGCTTTCTTT
>TRBV19|.|TRBJ2-1|.
CASNVPGGRRNEQFF
TGTGCCAGTAATGTTCCCGGGGGGCGTAGGAATGAGCAGTTCTTC
>TRBV27|.|TRBJ2-7|TRBD1
CASSLYNDRGQTYEQYF
TGTGCCAGCAGTTTATATAATGACAGGGGGCAAACCTACGAGCAGTACTTC
>TRBV14|.|TRBJ2-2|.
CASSPGPNTGELFF
TGTGCCAGCAGCCCGGGACCGAACACCGGGGAGCTGTTTTTT
>TRBV5-6|.|TRBJ1-1|.
CASSFLGTPNTEAFF
TGTGCCAGCAGCTTCCTCGGGACACCGAACACTGAAGCTTTCTTT
>TRBV28|.|TRBJ2-1|TRBD2
CASRRLADYNEQFF
TGTGCCAGCAGGAGACTAGCGGATTACAATGAGCAGTTCTTC
>TRBV19|.|TRBJ2-3|TRBD1
CASSTPPGTALTDTQYF
TGTGCCAGTAGTACGCCCCCCGGGACAGCTCTCACAGATACGCAGTATTTT
>TRBV19|.|TRBJ1-3|.
CASTRTSGNTIYF
TGTGCCAGCACAAGGACCTCTGGAAACACCATATATTTT
>TRBV7-2|.|TRBJ2-1|.
CASRSTTPGTEQFF
TGTGCCAGCAGAAGCACCACTCCCGGGACTGAGCAGTTCTTC
>TRBV27|.|TRBJ2-5|TRBD2
CASKPRVPGGVQETQYF
TGTGCCAGCAAGCCCCGGGTCCCGGGAGGGGTACAAGAGACCCAGTACTTC
>TRBV7-3|.|TRBJ2-1|TRBD2
CASSLTSGRVNSPPFF
TGTGCCAGCAGCTTAACTAGCGGGAGGGTGAATTCGCCACCGTTCTTC
>TRBV7-8|few|TRBJ1-3|.
CASSSGTAGNTIYF
TGTGCCAGCAGCTCCGGGACGGCTGGAAACACCATATATTTT
>TRBV30|.|TRBJ1-6|TRBD1
CAWIHDRGKNNSPLHF
TGTGCCTGGATCCACGACAGGGGAAAGAATAATTCACCCCTCCACTTT
>TRBV4-3|.|TRBJ2-1|TRBD2
CASSHRAGGPGNEQFF
TGCGCCAGCAGCCACCGAGCGGGGGGGCCGGGAAATGAGCAGTTCTTC
>TRBV29-1|.|TRBJ1-3|.
CSPHRAAAGNTIYF
TGCAGCCCCCATCGGGCGGCCGCTGGAAACACCATATATTTT
>TRBV7-9|.|TRBJ2-7|.
CASSLVGGDYEQYF
TGTGCCAGCAGCTTAGTTGGCGGGGACTACGAGCAGTACTTC